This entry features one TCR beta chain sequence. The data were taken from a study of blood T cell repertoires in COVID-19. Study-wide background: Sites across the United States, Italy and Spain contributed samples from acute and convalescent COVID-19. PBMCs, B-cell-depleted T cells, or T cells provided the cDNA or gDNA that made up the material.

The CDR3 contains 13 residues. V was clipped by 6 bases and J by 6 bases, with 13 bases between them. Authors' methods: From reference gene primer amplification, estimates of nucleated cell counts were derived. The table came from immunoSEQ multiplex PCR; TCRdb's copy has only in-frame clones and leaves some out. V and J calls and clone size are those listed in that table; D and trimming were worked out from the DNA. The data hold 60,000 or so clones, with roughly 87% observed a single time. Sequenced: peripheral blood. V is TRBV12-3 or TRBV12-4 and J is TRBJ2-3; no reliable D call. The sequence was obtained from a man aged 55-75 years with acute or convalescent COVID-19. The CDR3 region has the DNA TGTGCCAGCAGAGACTGGGTCAAGGATACGCAGTATTTT. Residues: CASRDWVKDTQYF.